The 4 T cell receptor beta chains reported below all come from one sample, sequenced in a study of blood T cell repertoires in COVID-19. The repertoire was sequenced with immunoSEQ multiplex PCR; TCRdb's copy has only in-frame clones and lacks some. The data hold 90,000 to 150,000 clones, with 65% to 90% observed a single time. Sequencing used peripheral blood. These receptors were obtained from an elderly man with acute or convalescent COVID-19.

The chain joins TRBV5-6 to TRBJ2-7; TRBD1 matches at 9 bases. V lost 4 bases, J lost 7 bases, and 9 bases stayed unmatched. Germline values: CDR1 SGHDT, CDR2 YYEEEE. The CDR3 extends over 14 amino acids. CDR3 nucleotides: TGTGCCAGCAGCCGGGGACAGGGTGGCGGGGAGCAGTACTTC. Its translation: CASSRGQGGGEQYF. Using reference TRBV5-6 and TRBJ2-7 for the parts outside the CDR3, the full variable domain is DAGVTQSPTHLIKTRGQQVTLRCSPKSGHDTVSWYQQALGQGPQFIFQYYEEEERQRGNFPDRFSGHQFPNYSSELNVNALLLGDSALYLCASSRGQGGGEQYFGPGTRLTVT.

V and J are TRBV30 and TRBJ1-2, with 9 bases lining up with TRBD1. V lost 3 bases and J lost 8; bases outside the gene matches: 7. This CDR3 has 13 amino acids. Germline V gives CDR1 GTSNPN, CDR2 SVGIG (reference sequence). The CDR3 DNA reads TGTGCCTGGAGAGGACAGGGGTTCGGCGGCTACACCTTC. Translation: CAWRGQGFGGYTF.

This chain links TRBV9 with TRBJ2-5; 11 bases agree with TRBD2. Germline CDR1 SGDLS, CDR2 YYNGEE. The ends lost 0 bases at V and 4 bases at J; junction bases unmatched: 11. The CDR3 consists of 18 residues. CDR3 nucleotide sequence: TGTGCCAGCAGCGTAGGGCGACTAGCGGGGCGTCCTGGAGAGACCCAGTACTTC. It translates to CASSVGRLAGRPGETQYF.

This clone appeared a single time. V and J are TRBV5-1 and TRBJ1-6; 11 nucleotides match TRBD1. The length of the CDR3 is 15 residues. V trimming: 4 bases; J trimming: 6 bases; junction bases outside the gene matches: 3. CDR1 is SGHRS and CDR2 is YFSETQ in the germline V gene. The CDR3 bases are TGCGCCAGCAGCGCCGGGACAGGGGGTAATTCACCCCTCCACTTT. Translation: CASSAGTGGNSPLHF.